A selection of T cell receptor beta chains follows, all from one sample in a study of blood T cell repertoires in COVID-19. The protocol was immunoSEQ multiplex PCR, while the TCRdb copy is restricted to in-frame clones and leaves out a portion. The sample includes a few hundred thousand clones, about 85% seen only once; the top ten take roughly 2%. Source material: peripheral blood. These receptors were obtained from a man between 18 and 35 years old with active or convalescent COVID-19. Both conserved end residues are part of each CDR3. A D gene is named only where the DNA matches it firmly. For some rows the clone size is stated as once, few or many, or as a class when expanded; others skip it.

d_gene: -; abundance: -; v_gene: TRBV9; j_gene: TRBJ2-2; CDR3aa: CASSVEGLNTGELFF; CDR3nt: TGTGCCAGCAGCGTTGAAGGACTAAACACCGGGGAGCTGTTTTTT
d_gene: TRBD2; abundance: once; v_gene: TRBV7-9; j_gene: TRBJ2-1; CDR3aa: CASSLPRLASRGQFF; CDR3nt: TGTGCCAGCAGCTTACCCCGACTAGCCTCAAGGGGGCAGTTCTTC
d_gene: -; abundance: -; v_gene: TRBV5-1; j_gene: TRBJ1-1; CDR3aa: CASSLSTDFMNTEAFF; CDR3nt: TGCGCCAGCAGCTTGTCGACAGATTTTATGAACACTGAAGCTTTCTTT
d_gene: -; abundance: -; v_gene: TRBV6-5; j_gene: TRBJ2-5; CDR3aa: CASSYSLARGETQYF; CDR3nt: TGTGCCAGCAGTTACTCGCTAGCCCGCGGGGAGACCCAGTACTTC
d_gene: -; abundance: -; v_gene: TRBV7-9; j_gene: TRBJ1-6; CDR3aa: CASTQGSYNSPLHF; CDR3nt: TGTGCCAGCACGCAGGGTTCCTATAATTCACCCCTCCACTTT
d_gene: -; abundance: -; v_gene: TRBV6-1; j_gene: TRBJ2-7; CDR3aa: CASSEFGKGGGSYEQYF; CDR3nt: TGTGCCAGCAGTGAATTTGGGAAGGGAGGAGGGTCCTACGAGCAGTACTTC
d_gene: -; abundance: -; v_gene: TRBV4-2; j_gene: TRBJ2-5; CDR3aa: CASSPLEESDPYQETQYF; CDR3nt: TGTGCCAGCAGCCCCCTTGAGGAGTCCGACCCGTACCAAGAGACCCAGTACTTC
d_gene: TRBD1; abundance: once; v_gene: TRBV12-3/TRBV12-4; j_gene: TRBJ1-6; CDR3aa: CASSEGASSPLHF; CDR3nt: TGTGCCAGCAGCGAGGGGGCCTCTTCACCCCTCCACTTT
d_gene: TRBD2; abundance: -; v_gene: TRBV7-2; j_gene: TRBJ2-3; CDR3aa: CASSLSFRGGARDTQYF; CDR3nt: TGTGCCAGCAGCTTAAGCTTCCGCGGGGGGGCCAGAGATACGCAGTATTTT
d_gene: TRBD1; abundance: -; v_gene: TRBV5-1; j_gene: TRBJ1-6; CDR3aa: CASSLARGNSPLHF; CDR3nt: TGTGCCAGCAGCTTGGCCAGGGGGAATTCACCCCTCCACTTT
d_gene: -; abundance: -; v_gene: TRBV5-1; j_gene: TRBJ2-7; CDR3aa: CASSLISATYEQYF; CDR3nt: TGCGCCAGCAGCTTGATCAGCGCTACCTACGAGCAGTACTTC
d_gene: TRBD2; abundance: -; v_gene: TRBV6-5; j_gene: TRBJ2-1; CDR3aa: CASSRTGGPNEQFF; CDR3nt: TGTGCCAGCAGTAGGACGGGAGGTCCTAATGAGCAGTTCTTC
d_gene: -; abundance: once; v_gene: TRBV7-3; j_gene: TRBJ2-2; CDR3aa: CASSLSENTGELFF; CDR3nt: TGTGCCAGCAGCTTATCAGAAAACACCGGGGAGCTGTTTTTT
d_gene: -; abundance: -; v_gene: TRBV6-5; j_gene: TRBJ1-1; CDR3aa: CASRSFSILNTEAFF; CDR3nt: TGTGCCAGCAGGTCTTTTAGCATCCTGAACACTGAAGCTTTCTTT
d_gene: -; abundance: -; v_gene: TRBV12-3/TRBV12-4; j_gene: TRBJ1-6; CDR3aa: CASSLSGDSPLHF; CDR3nt: TGTGCCAGCAGTTTAAGCGGGGATTCACCCCTCCACTTT
d_gene: -; abundance: -; v_gene: TRBV7-7; j_gene: TRBJ2-7; CDR3aa: CASSPIGDEQYF; CDR3nt: TGTGCCAGCAGCCCAATTGGAGACGAGCAGTACTTC
d_gene: TRBD1; abundance: -; v_gene: TRBV27; j_gene: TRBJ1-4; CDR3aa: CASSLSGQGAQKLFF; CDR3nt: TGTGCCAGCAGTTTATCTGGGCAGGGGGCGCAGAAACTGTTTTTT
d_gene: TRBD2; abundance: -; v_gene: TRBV4-1; j_gene: TRBJ2-1; CDR3aa: CASSALAGVYNEQFF; CDR3nt: TGCGCCAGCAGCGCACTAGCGGGAGTATACAATGAGCAGTTCTTC
d_gene: -; abundance: -; v_gene: TRBV4-2; j_gene: TRBJ1-5; CDR3aa: CASSQDQGSNQPQHF; CDR3nt: TGTGCCAGCAGCCAAGATCAGGGAAGCAATCAGCCCCAGCATTTT
d_gene: -; abundance: -; v_gene: TRBV9; j_gene: TRBJ2-3; CDR3aa: CASSVYVGGQADTQYF; CDR3nt: TGTGCCAGCAGCGTATATGTGGGGGGGCAGGCAGATACGCAGTATTTT
d_gene: TRBD1; abundance: -; v_gene: TRBV28; j_gene: TRBJ1-5; CDR3aa: CASSLPGGTGTFNQPQHF; CDR3nt: TGTGCCAGCAGTTTGCCCGGGGGGACAGGCACATTCAATCAGCCCCAGCATTTT
d_gene: TRBD1; abundance: -; v_gene: TRBV27; j_gene: TRBJ2-7; CDR3aa: CASSLSATGNEQYF; CDR3nt: TGTGCCAGCAGTTTATCCGCGACAGGGAACGAGCAGTACTTC
d_gene: -; abundance: few; v_gene: TRBV6-5; j_gene: TRBJ1-2; CDR3aa: CASNPIRRPDYGYTF; CDR3nt: TGTGCCAGCAACCCCATTCGGAGACCAGACTATGGCTACACCTTC
d_gene: -; abundance: -; v_gene: TRBV5-1; j_gene: TRBJ2-5; CDR3aa: CASTREETQYF; CDR3nt: TGCGCCAGCACCCGGGAAGAGACCCAGTACTTC
d_gene: -; abundance: -; v_gene: TRBV6-5; j_gene: TRBJ2-7; CDR3aa: CASSPGLSEGWEQYF; CDR3nt: TGTGCCAGCAGTCCGGGACTTTCCGAGGGTTGGGAGCAGTACTTC
d_gene: -; abundance: -; v_gene: TRBV5-1; j_gene: TRBJ2-7; CDR3aa: CASSLTGTSYEQYF; CDR3nt: TGCGCCAGCAGCTTGACAGGGACCAGTTACGAGCAGTACTTC